This T cell receptor beta chain was captured in a study of T cells after yellow fever vaccination. Turning to the study itself: Preparation of the low-cell-number fractions used SMART-Seq v4 Ultra Low Input.

About this clonotype itself: Antigen: not known.

General study points: Post-booster repertoires contained most primary-vaccination clones again (about 95% CD4, 88% CD8).

Generation of TCR cDNA used 5'RACE template switching (which added a universal primer site and UMIs). TCRdb itself ran the 5' RACE reads through MiXCR, one entry per CDR3 protein. Of 400,000 or so distinct CDR3 sequences listed, 6.2% are singletons. Sequenced material: PBMCs, taken 5 days after the yellow fever booster vaccination. This sequence was found in a man aged 25-40 years who received the YFV17D yellow fever vaccine.

The CDR3 sequence is CASSLIGGTDTQYF. For the CDR3, the DNA is TGTGCCAGCAGCTTAATTGGCGGCACAGATACGCAGTATTTT. This chain connects TRBV7-9 to TRBJ2-3; no reliable D call. CDR3 length: 14 amino acids. Trimming pared 2 bases from V and 1 base from J, leaving 7 bases between. Germline V gene sequence: CDR1 SEHNR, CDR2 FQNEAQ (reference sequence).